The present T cell receptor (beta chain) was sequenced within a study of T cells after yellow fever vaccination. Study observations and caveats: In FACS-sorted repertoires, abundant clonotypes from the bulk population could appear as contaminants. Subsequent to the booster, the majority of primary-vaccination clones reappeared (around 96% CD4, around 90% CD8). Researchers report a weaker secondary response that nonetheless peaked faster, day 5 versus 15.

V was shortened by 3 bases and J by 2 bases, with 17 bases between the two germline ends. Germline CDR1 reads WSHSY; CDR2 reads SAAADI. The CDR3 is 16 amino acids. A few counts support this clonotype. Its antigen remains unknown. TCRdb itself ran the 5' RACE reads through MiXCR, one entry per CDR3 protein. The data contain about 360,000 distinct CDR3 sequences, 6.2% of them singletons. This rearrangement joins TRBV10-2 to TRBJ2-7; TRBD2 is a possible D gene (5 bases). The material sequenced was PBMCs, taken 5 days after the yellow fever booster vaccination. This TCR was sampled from a man aged 30 to 45 who received the YFV17D yellow fever vaccine. The CDR3 DNA follows: TGCGCCAGCAGTGATGCGAGGGAACACTTTGCCTACGAGCAGTACTTC. Its translation: CASSDAREHFAYEQYF.